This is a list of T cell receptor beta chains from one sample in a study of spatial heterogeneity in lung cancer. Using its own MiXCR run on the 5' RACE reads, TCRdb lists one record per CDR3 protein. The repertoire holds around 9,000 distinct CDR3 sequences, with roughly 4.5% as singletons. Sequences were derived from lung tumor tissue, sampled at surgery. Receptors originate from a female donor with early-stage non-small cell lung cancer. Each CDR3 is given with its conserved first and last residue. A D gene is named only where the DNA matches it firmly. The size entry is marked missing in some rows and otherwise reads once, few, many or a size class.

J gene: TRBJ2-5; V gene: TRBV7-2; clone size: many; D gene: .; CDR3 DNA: TGTGCCAGCAGCTTGTGGGATAGGGAGACCCAGTACTTC; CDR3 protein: CASSLWDRETQYF
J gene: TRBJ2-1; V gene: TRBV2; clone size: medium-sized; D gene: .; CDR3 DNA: TGTGCCAGCAGTGAAGCAACTAGTCCTGGGAATGAGCAGTTCTTC; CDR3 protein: CASSEATSPGNEQFF
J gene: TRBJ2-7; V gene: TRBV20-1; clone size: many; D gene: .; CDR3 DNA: TGCAGTGCTCGGCGCACGTCCGAAGGGAGCTCCTACGAGCAGTACTTC; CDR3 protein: CSARRTSEGSSYEQYF
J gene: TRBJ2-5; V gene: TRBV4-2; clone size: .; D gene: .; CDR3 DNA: TGTGCCAGCAGCCAAGAGTCGGGTCTGGAGACCCAGTACTTC; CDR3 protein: CASSQESGLETQYF
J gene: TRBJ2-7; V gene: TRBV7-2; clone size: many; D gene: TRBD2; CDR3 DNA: TGTGCCAGCAGTACCTGGACTAGCTCCTACGAGCAGTACTTC; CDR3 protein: CASSTWTSSYEQYF
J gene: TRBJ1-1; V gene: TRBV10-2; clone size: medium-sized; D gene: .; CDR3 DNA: TGCGCCAGCACAGGGCGGAACACTGAAGCTTTCTTT; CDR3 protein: CASTGRNTEAFF
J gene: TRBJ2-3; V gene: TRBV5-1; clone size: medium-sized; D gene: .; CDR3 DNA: TGCGCCAGCAGCTTTTGGTCAACCGCAGATACGCAGTATTTT; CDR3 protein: CASSFWSTADTQYF
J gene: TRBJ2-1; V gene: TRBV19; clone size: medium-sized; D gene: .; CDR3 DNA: TGTGCCAGTAGTATCCAAGGGTCCTACAATGAGCAGTTCTTC; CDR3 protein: CASSIQGSYNEQFF
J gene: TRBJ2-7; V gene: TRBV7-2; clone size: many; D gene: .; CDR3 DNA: TGTGCCAGCAGCTTAGACTGGGTCGGGGAGCAGTACTTC; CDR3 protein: CASSLDWVGEQYF
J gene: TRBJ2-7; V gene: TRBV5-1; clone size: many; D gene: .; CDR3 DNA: TGCGCCAGCAGTTCCTCAGACAGAGCCGCAGAGCAGTACTTC; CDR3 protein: CASSSSDRAAEQYF
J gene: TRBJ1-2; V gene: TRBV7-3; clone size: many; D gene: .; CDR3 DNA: TGTGCCAGCAGCTTAGGGAACTATGGCTACACCTTC; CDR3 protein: CASSLGNYGYTF
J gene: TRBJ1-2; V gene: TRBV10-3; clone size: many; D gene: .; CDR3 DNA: TGTGCCATCAGTGAGTCTCAGGGGAACTATGGCTACACCTTC; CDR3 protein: CAISESQGNYGYTF
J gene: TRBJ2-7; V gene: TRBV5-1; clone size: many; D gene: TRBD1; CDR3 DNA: TGCGCCAGCGGGACGGGACAGTCGTCCTACGAGCAGTACTTC; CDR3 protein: CASGTGQSSYEQYF
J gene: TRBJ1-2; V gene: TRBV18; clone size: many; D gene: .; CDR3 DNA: TGTGCCAGCTCACTGACCGGGCTTAACTATGGCTACACCTTC; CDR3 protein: CASSLTGLNYGYTF
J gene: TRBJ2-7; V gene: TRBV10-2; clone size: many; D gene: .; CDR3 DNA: TGCGCCAGCAGTGAGCGGGTTTGGCAGGAGAGTACCTACGAGCAGTACTTC; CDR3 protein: CASSERVWQESTYEQYF
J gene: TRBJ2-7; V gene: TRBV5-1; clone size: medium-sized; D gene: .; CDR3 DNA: TGCGCCAGCAGCTTCGGGGCGGACTCCTACGAGCAGTACTTC; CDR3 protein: CASSFGADSYEQYF
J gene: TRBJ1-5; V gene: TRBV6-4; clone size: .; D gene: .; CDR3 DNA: TGTGCCAGCAGTACTTTACCTCCTCAGCCCCAGCATTTT; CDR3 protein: CASSTLPPQPQHF
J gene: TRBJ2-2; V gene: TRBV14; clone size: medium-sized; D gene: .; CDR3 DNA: TGTGCCAGCAGCCGACACCCCACCGGGGAGCTGTTTTTT; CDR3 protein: CASSRHPTGELFF
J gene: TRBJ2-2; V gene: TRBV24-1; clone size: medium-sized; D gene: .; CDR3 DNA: TGTGCCACCAGTGAGGCCGGGGTCACCGGGGAGCTGTTTTTT; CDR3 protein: CATSEAGVTGELFF
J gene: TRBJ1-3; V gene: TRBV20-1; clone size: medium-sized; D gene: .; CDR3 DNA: TGCCTCTGCTTAGGGGGAAACACCATATATTTT; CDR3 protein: CLCLGGNTIYF
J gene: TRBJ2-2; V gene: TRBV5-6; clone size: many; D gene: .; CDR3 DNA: TGTGCCAGCAGCTTGATCCGGCACACCGGGGAGCTGTTTTTT; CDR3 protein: CASSLIRHTGELFF
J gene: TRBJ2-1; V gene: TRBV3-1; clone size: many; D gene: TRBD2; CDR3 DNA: TGTGCCAGCAGCAGACTAGCGCCACCCCGCTCCTACAATGAGCAGTTCTTC; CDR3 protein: CASSRLAPPRSYNEQFF
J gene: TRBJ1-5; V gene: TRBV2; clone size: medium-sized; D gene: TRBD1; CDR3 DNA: TGTGCCAGCAGAGATGGACAGGGGGTTGCCAGGCCCCAGCATTTT; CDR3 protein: CASRDGQGVARPQHF
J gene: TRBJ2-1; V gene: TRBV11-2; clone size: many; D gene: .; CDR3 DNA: TGTGCCAGCAGCCGTACTAGCTACAATGAGCAGTTCTTC; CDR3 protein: CASSRTSYNEQFF
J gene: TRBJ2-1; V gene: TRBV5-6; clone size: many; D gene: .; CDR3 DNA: TGTGCCAGCAGCTCGTCTAGGGGGACTGTCTACAATGAGCAGTTCTTC; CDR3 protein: CASSSSRGTVYNEQFF
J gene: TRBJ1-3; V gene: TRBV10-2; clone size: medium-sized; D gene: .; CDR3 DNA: TGCGCCAGCAGCTGGGGGCAGGGCGGCGGAAACACCATATATTTT; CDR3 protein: CASSWGQGGGNTIYF
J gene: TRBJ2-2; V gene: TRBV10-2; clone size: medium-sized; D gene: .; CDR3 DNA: TGCGCCAGCAGACCCGACTCGAGGGGCGGGGAGCTGTTTTTT; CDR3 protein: CASRPDSRGGELFF
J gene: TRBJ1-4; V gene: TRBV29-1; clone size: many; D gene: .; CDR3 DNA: TGCAGCGTGGGAGGGGCTGAAAAACTGTTTTTT; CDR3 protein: CSVGGAEKLFF
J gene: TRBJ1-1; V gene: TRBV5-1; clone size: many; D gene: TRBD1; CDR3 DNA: TGCGCCAGCAGCTCACAGGGGGCAGGTGAAGCTTTCTTT; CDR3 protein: CASSSQGAGEAFF
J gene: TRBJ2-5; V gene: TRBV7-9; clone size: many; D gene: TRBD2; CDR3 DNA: TGTGCCAGCAGCTGGGGGGGGGAGACCCAGTACTTC; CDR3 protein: CASSWGGETQYF
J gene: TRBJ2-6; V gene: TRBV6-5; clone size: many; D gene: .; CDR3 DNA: TGTGCCAGCAGACGGGTGTCTGGGGCCAACGTCCTGACTTTC; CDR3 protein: CASRRVSGANVLTF
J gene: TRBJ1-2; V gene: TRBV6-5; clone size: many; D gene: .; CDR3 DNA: TGTGCCAGCAGCACGGGGGGGGGAACTAACTATGGCTACACCTTC; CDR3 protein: CASSTGGGTNYGYTF
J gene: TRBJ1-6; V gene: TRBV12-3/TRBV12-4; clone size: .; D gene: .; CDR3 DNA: TGTGCCAGCAGCGTGGGGTGGATTACCCTCCACTTT; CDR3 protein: CASSVGWITLHF